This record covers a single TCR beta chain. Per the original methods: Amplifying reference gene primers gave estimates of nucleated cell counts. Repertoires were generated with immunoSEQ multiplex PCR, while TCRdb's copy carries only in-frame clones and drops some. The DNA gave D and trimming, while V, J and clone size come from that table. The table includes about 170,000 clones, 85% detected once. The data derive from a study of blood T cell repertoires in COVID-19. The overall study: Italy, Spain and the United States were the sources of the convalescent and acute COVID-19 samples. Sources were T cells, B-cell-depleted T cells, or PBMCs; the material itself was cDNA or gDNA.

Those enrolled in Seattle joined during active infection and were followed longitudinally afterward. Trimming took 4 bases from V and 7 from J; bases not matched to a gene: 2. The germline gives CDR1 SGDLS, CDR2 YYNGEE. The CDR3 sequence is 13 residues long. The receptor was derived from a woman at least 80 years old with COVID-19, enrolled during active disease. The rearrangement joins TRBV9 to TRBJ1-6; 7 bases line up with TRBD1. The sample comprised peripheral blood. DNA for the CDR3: TGTGCCAGCAGCCCAGGGGGAAATTCACCCCTCCACTTT. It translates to CASSPGGNSPLHF.